This passage covers 32 T cell receptor beta chains from one sample sequenced in a study of T cells in Graves' hyperthyroidism and ophthalmopathy. The source material, RNA transcripts, was used to amplify TCR beta CDR3 regions. Using the HTBI primer set, a first-round RT-PCR was run on the TCR CDR3. From the multiplex PCR reads, TCRdb called clonotypes with MiXCR, one entry per CDR3 protein. The table has some 500,000 distinct CDR3 sequences, approximately 25% seen once; the top ten hold over 9%. Sequences were obtained from blood. The origin of the receptors is a woman aged 25 to 45 with Graves' ophthalmopathy.

This clonotype was recorded at least ten times. The gene calls are TRBV27 and TRBJ1-5; possible D gene TRBD1, 5 bases. V was clipped by 3 bases and J by 6 bases, with 15 bases between them. CDR3 length: 15 amino acids. Per germline, CDR1 MNHEY and CDR2 SMNVEV (reference sequence). The CDR3 is CASSFVGGEGQPQHF. Written as DNA, the CDR3 is TGTGCCAGCAGTTTCGTAGGAGGGGAGGGTCAGCCCCAGCATTTT.

This rearrangement joins TRBV2 to TRBJ1-5; maybe TRBD1 (5 bases). The length of the CDR3 is 15 residues. V lost 8 bases and J lost 6, with 20 bases in between. Looked up from germline, CDR1 is SNHLY and CDR2 is FYNNEI. CDR3 sequence: CASGAGGVNGQPQHF. CDR3 sequence (DNA): TGTGCCAGCGGAGCGGGGGGGGTTAACGGTCAGCCCCAGCATTTT.

The chain combines TRBV12-3 or TRBV12-4 with TRBJ1-6; the D is unclear. V lost 5 bases, J lost 5 bases, and 10 bases lay in between. The CDR3 is 14 residues long. Written as DNA, the CDR3 is TGTGCCAGCAGTCCGCGGGGAAATAATTCACCCCTCCACTTT. It encodes CASSPRGNNSPLHF.

This clonotype was counted only a few times. The V and J genes are TRBV18 and TRBJ1-2, with D possibly being TRBD1 (5 bases). V lost 4 bases to trimming and J lost 3 bases, with 18 bases between them. Germline V gives CDR1 KGHSH, CDR2 LQKENI. The CDR3 length is 16 residues. The CDR3 sequence is CASSLPGTVPYYGYTF. CDR3 nucleotide sequence: TGTGCCAGCTCACTTCCCGGGACGGTTCCCTACTATGGCTACACCTTC.

This clonotype was counted at least ten times. The chain couples TRBV12-3 or TRBV12-4 to TRBJ1-5; D might be TRBD1 (6 bases). V lost 1 base and J lost 4, with 8 bases in between. This CDR3 is 14 amino acids long. CDR3 amino acids: CASSLGTENQPQHF. For the CDR3, the DNA is TGTGCCAGCAGTTTAGGGACAGAGAATCAGCCCCAGCATTTT.

This clonotype came up a few times. Its ends do not fully match the called genes, so a read error is possible. This chain connects TRBV28 to TRBJ2-5; 12 bases are shared with TRBD2. The germline gives CDR1 MDHEN, CDR2 SYDVKM. This CDR3 comprises 15 residues. The CDR3: CASSLLTSGRETRYF. The DNA of the CDR3 is TGTGCCAGCAGTTTATTGACTAGCGGGAGAGAGACCCGGTACTTC.

J is TRBJ2-7 and V is TRBV28, with D hard to call. Trimming removed 2 bases from V and 9 bases from J, with 8 bases in between. The CDR3 has 11 amino acids. Germline assignment: CDR1 MDHEN and CDR2 SYDVKM. The chain's CDR3 is CASSLPGLQYF. Here the CDR3 DNA reads TGTGCCAGCAGTTTACCCGGTCTGCAGTACTTC.

The chain recombines TRBV7-2 with TRBJ2-3, with unresolved D. V was shortened by 5 bases and J by 2 bases, with 11 bases between the two germline ends. The CDR3 sequence is 14 residues long. CDR1 SGHTA and CDR2 FQGNSA come from the germline V gene. CDR3 nucleotide sequence: TGTGCCAGCAGCCCGCCCCCTACCACAGATACGCAGTATTTT. This sequence encodes CASSPPPTTDTQYF.

The sample holds one count of this clonotype. Written as DNA, the CDR3 is TGTGCCAGCAGACCTTCGCCTGGGAGCAATCAGCCCCAGCATTTT. Its protein is CASRPSPGSNQPQHF. This chain connects TRBV6-1 to TRBJ1-5, with D unclear. Germline CDR1 and CDR2: MNHNS and SASEGT. The CDR3 length is 15 residues. V lost 6 bases, J lost 1 base, and 13 bases lay in between.

This clonotype was observed at least ten times. This chain links TRBV10-3 with TRBJ1-2; 8 bases match TRBD1. Germline loops: CDR1 ENHRY, CDR2 SYGVKD. V trimming: 6 bases; J trimming: 8 bases; junction bases outside the gene matches: 8. This CDR3 contains 13 residues. The DNA for the CDR3 is TGTGCCATCAGGGGAGCGACAGGGGACGGCTACACCTTC. The encoded protein is CAIRGATGDGYTF.

This clonotype was observed many times. This chain connects TRBV24-1 to TRBJ1-5, with D perhaps TRBD1 (6 bases). From germline, CDR1 is KGHDR and CDR2 SFDVKD. There are 15 residues in the CDR3. V lost 4 bases and J 2 bases, leaving 11 bases between the germline ends. In DNA, the CDR3 is TGTGCCACCAGTGAGGGGGGGGGCGGCAATCAGCCCCAGCATTTT. The encoded protein is CATSEGGGGNQPQHF.

The chain carries TRBV5-8 and TRBJ2-5, with 8 bases that match TRBD1. CDR3 length equals 14 residues. Germline CDR1 reads SGHTS; CDR2 reads YDEGEE. After removal of 6 bases from V and 4 bases from J, the junction contained 8 bases not matched to a gene. In nucleotides, the CDR3 is TGTGCCAGCACCCTATGGGACAGGCGAGAGACCCAGTACTTC. Its translation: CASTLWDRRETQYF.

V usage is TRBV6-2 or TRBV6-3 and J usage is TRBJ2-6; 10 nucleotides match TRBD1. Per the germline V gene, CDR1 is MNHEY and CDR2 is SVGEGT. The CDR3 has 18 amino acids. V lost 2 bases, J lost 1 base, and 5 bases stayed unmatched. The CDR3: CASSYTGQGKSGANVLTF. The CDR3 coding sequence is TGTGCCAGCAGTTACACGGGACAGGGGAAATCTGGGGCCAACGTCCTGACTTTC.

This clonotype was observed a few times. The chain has TRBV6-1 and TRBJ1-2; D uncertain. The CDR3 length is 18 residues. V shed 3 bases and J shed 4 bases, with 24 bases lying between them. Germline CDR1 reads MNHNS; CDR2 reads SASEGT. The CDR3 coding sequence is TGTGCCAGCAGTGAGCCCCGAGGCTCCCGACACCGGGGCTATGGCTACACCTTC. Translating gives CASSEPRGSRHRGYGYTF.

In this sample, this clonotype turned up many times. J is TRBJ2-2 and V is TRBV4-3; D remains ambiguous. This CDR3 is built from 14 residues. Trimming pared 1 base from V and 0 bases from J, leaving 3 bases between. CDR1 and CDR2 from the germline V gene are LGHNA and YSLEER. The CDR3 loop reads CASSQGTNTGELFF. The CDR3 DNA follows: TGCGCCAGCAGCCAAGGGACGAACACCGGGGAGCTGTTTTTT.

This chain links TRBV10-2 with TRBJ1-6; the match to TRBD1 covers 7 bases. CDR3 length equals 13 residues. After removal of 10 bases from V and 7 bases from J, the junction contained 7 bases not matched to a gene. The germline gives CDR1 WSHSY, CDR2 SAAADI. The CDR3 DNA reads as TGCGCCACCTCCGGGACAGAAAATTCACCCCTCCACTTT. It translates to CATSGTENSPLHF.

This clonotype has ten or more counts. The V and J genes are TRBV5-1 and TRBJ1-1; no clear D gene. CDR3 length: 14 amino acids. The germline V gene encodes CDR1 SGHRS and CDR2 YFSETQ. V was cut by 4 bases and J by 0 bases, with 10 bases left in between. The CDR3 DNA reads as TGCGCCAGCAGCATGAATACACTGAACACTGAAGCTTTCTTT. Translating gives CASSMNTLNTEAFF.

The chain joins TRBV20-1 to TRBJ1-5; TRBD1 agrees at 7 bases. This CDR3 has 16 amino acids. CDR1 and CDR2 (germline): DFQATT, SNEGSKA (reference sequence). J was trimmed by 4 bases and V by 3 bases; bases with no gene match: 12. The CDR3, as DNA: TGCAGTGCTAGCCTATTTACAGGGGTAGGTAATCAGCCCCAGCATTTT. Protein sequence: CSASLFTGVGNQPQHF.

J is TRBJ2-7 and V is TRBV28; D not certain. The V end was cut by 3 bases, the J end by 9 bases, with 12 bases between. The germline V gene has CDR1 MDHEN and CDR2 SYDVKM. This CDR3 contains 12 residues. CDR3 sequence: CASSLPFVGQYF. The CDR3 DNA is TGTGCCAGCAGTTTGCCATTCGTTGGGCAGTACTTC.

This clonotype has only a few counts. The V and J genes are TRBV3-1 and TRBJ2-5; no definite D call. Trimming shortened V by 0 bases and J by 2 bases, and 25 bases separated the two germline ends. The V gene's germline CDR1 is LGHDT and CDR2 YNNKEL (reference sequence). CDR3 length: 20 residues. CDR3 DNA: TGTGCCAGCAGCCAAGATCAAGGCTTTCTAGAGCCTTCACCTCAAGAGACCCAGTACTTC. Translating it yields CASSQDQGFLEPSPQETQYF.

This clonotype was picked up a small number of times. V gene TRBV18 combines with J gene TRBJ1-2; no firm D call. The CDR3 totals 13 residues. V gave up 1 base and J gave up 3 bases, with 6 bases separating them. Germline-derived CDR1 and CDR2 are KGHSH and LQKENI. The CDR3 nucleotides read TGTGCCAGCTCACCACAGGTGGACTATGGCTACACCTTC. It is translated as CASSPQVDYGYTF.

This chain connects TRBV4-3 to TRBJ1-1; D might be TRBD1 (6 bases). The germline CDR1 and CDR2 sequences are LGHNA and YSLEER. CDR3 size: 15 residues. With 10 bases removed from V and 3 bases from J, the gap between germline ends came to 21 bases. Written as DNA, the CDR3 is TGCGCCACTCAGAAACAGGGCCTCGGATACACTGAAGCTTTCTTT. Amino acids: CATQKQGLGYTEAFF.

The chain uses TRBV12-3 or TRBV12-4 and TRBJ2-7; the match to TRBD2 covers 12 bases. CDR3 length equals 16 residues. Losses at the gene ends were 1 base for V and 3 bases for J; bases not matched to a gene: 4. CDR3 DNA sequence: TGTGCCAGCAGTTTAGGGGGGACTAGCGGGTTCTACGAGCAGTACTTC. Its translation: CASSLGGTSGFYEQYF.

The table lists this clonotype with many counts. The CDR3 region has the DNA TGTGCCAGCAGTAGGGACGGGCCTTATCAGCCCCAGCATTTT. It translates to CASSRDGPYQPQHF. The chain couples TRBV6-5 to TRBJ1-5; possibly TRBD1 for D (5 bases). This CDR3 spans 14 amino acids. Germline lookup yields CDR1 MNHEY and CDR2 SVGAGI. V lost 5 bases, J lost 5 bases, and 13 bases lay in between.

The sample holds one count of this clonotype. The CDR3 protein is CASSFLAEAFF. The CDR3 nucleotides are TGTGCCAGCAGTTTTTTAGCTGAAGCTTTCTTT. The chain is built from TRBV12-3 or TRBV12-4 and TRBJ1-1; the D is unclear. V was shortened by 3 bases and J by 6 bases, with 5 bases between the two germline ends. CDR3 length: 11 residues.

The chain combines TRBV27 with TRBJ2-2, with 7 bases identical to TRBD2. Trimming at V came to 2 bases and at J to 7 bases, leaving 10 bases not matched to a gene. This CDR3 has 16 amino acids. Germline CDR1 and CDR2: MNHEY and SMNVEV (reference sequence). The CDR3 spells CASSLGGEGIHGELFF. CDR3 DNA sequence: TGTGCCAGCAGTTTAGGAGGGGAGGGGATCCACGGGGAGCTGTTTTTT.

The chain recombines TRBV7-9 with TRBJ2-7; 8 nucleotides agree with TRBD2. The CDR3 runs 15 residues. Trimming took 5 bases from V and 0 from J; bases not matched to a gene: 6. Germline values: CDR1 SEHNR, CDR2 FQNEAQ (reference sequence). The CDR3 sequence is CASSNQLAASYEQYF. The CDR3 DNA sequence: TGTGCCAGCAGCAATCAACTAGCGGCCTCCTACGAGCAGTACTTC.

This clonotype was seen repeatedly, ten times or more. CDR3 bases: TGCGCCAGCAGCTTGCGGGGGGGAGTTCAGCCCCAGCATTTT. Translating it yields CASSLRGGVQPQHF. This chain connects TRBV5-1 to TRBJ1-5, with D possibly being TRBD1 (5 bases). Trimming removed 1 base at V and 6 bases at J, with 11 bases between. Germline V gene data show CDR1 as SGHRS and CDR2 as YFSETQ. The CDR3 runs 14 residues.

A few counts support this clonotype. V is TRBV2 and J is TRBJ1-5, with 7 bases fitting TRBD1. CDR3 size: 16 residues. Trimming removed 1 base from V and 6 bases from J; junction bases left unmatched: 9. Germline V lookup: CDR1 SNHLY, CDR2 FYNNEI. As DNA, the CDR3 is TGTGCCAGCAGTGAAGTCCGAGGGGCAGGGGGTCAGCCCCAGCATTTT. Its translation: CASSEVRGAGGQPQHF.

This chain uses TRBV7-9 with TRBJ1-2, with TRBD1 matching 9 bases. The germline CDR1 and CDR2 sequences are SEHNR and FQNEAQ (reference sequence). The CDR3 loop spans 13 amino acids. The V segment lost 5 bases and the J segment 8 bases; nucleotides outside the gene matches: 6. The CDR3 spells CASSRTGVGGYTF. Written as DNA, the CDR3 is TGTGCCAGCAGCCGGACAGGGGTCGGCGGCTACACCTTC.

This clonotype was observed at least ten times. The chain links TRBV29-1 to TRBJ2-7, with 10 bases that match TRBD1. CDR1 is SQVTM, CDR2 ANQGSEA, per germline. The CDR3 has 14 amino acids. V lost 2 bases, J lost 7 bases, and 8 bases stayed unmatched. CDR3 DNA: TGCAGCGTTGAACTAGGACAGGGGGTGGGAGAGCAGTACTTC. It codes for CSVELGQGVGEQYF.

This clonotype was seen ten or more times. The chain recombines TRBV27 with TRBJ1-2; the match to TRBD1 covers 9 bases. This CDR3 is 16 amino acids long. Germline values: CDR1 MNHEY, CDR2 SMNVEV (reference sequence). The V gene end was trimmed by 5 bases and the J gene end by 6 bases; junction bases not matched to a gene: 13. CDR3 nucleotides: TGTGCCAGCAGTACCAAATTACAACAGGGGGCGCATGGCTACACCTTC. Translating it yields CASSTKLQQGAHGYTF.